The present T cell receptor (beta chain) was sequenced within a study of high-grade serous ovarian cancer treatment subgroups. Study information: On average, 14,192 reads and about 7,400 unique TCR beta rearrangements were obtained per sample.

Tumor tissue was taken before any definitive surgery or chemotherapy was given. Generated by immunoSEQ multiplex PCR, the TCRdb table keeps only in-frame clones and is missing some. The table includes 35,000 to 45,000 clones, 70% to 80% detected once. Worth noting for this clone: The antigen is not known.

The V end lost 1 base, the J end lost 4 bases, and 14 bases lay between the germline ends. The CDR3 has 15 amino acids. Germline assignment: CDR1 SGHKS and CDR2 YYEKEE (reference sequence). Study conclusions and caveats: TCR clonal relatedness correlated positively with neoantigen level. The analyses considered CDR3 and ignored CDR1 and CDR2.

The gene calls are TRBV5-5 and TRBJ1-1; perhaps TRBD1 as D (5 bases). The sequenced material came from tumor tissue. The origin of this receptor is a human donor with high-grade serous ovarian cancer. The CDR3: CASSLWGIEITEAFF. The CDR3 nucleotides are TGTGCCAGCAGCTTGTGGGGGATCGAGATCACTGAAGCTTTCTTT.